Sequencing of this T cell receptor (beta chain) was carried out in a study of blood T cell repertoires in COVID-19. Study-level background: Samples of COVID-19 (acute and convalescent) were obtained from the United States, Italy and Spain. PBMCs, B-cell-depleted T cells, or T cells provided the cDNA or gDNA that made up the material.

This clone was picked up one time. Authors' processing steps: Amplification of reference gene primers provided the estimated nucleated cell counts. The protocol was immunoSEQ multiplex PCR, while the TCRdb copy is restricted to in-frame clones and leaves out a portion. That table supplies the V and J calls and clone size; D and trimming were determined from the DNA. This table has 300,000 to 400,000 clones, 87% appearing once. The clonotype comes from a woman between 45 and 65 years old who had recovered from COVID-19. Sequencing used peripheral blood.

In DNA, the CDR3 is TGCGCCAGCAGCCAAGGATCTAGAAGCACAGATACGCAGTATTTT. Amino acids: CASSQGSRSTDTQYF. This rearrangement joins TRBV4-1 to TRBJ2-3, with D unresolved. This CDR3 is built from 15 residues. With 1 base removed from V and 0 bases from J, the gap between germline ends came to 8 bases. The germline gives CDR1 MGHRA, CDR2 YSYEKL.